The 8 T cell receptor beta chains below come from one sample, sequenced in a study of shared clonotypes between healthy human individuals. Positive CCR7 selection of CD45RO-negative cells yielded the naive CD8 cells, and terminally differentiated effector memory CD45RA+ cells were excluded. This table comes from immunoSEQ multiplex PCR, and its TCRdb copy is limited to in-frame clones, with some not included. In the table there are about 820,000 clones, about 91% of which are singletons. The sample consisted of naive CD8+ T cells sorted from blood. These receptors all come from a man aged 25 to 40 in good health.

The genes are TRBV7-3 and TRBJ2-5, with a possible D match to TRBD2 (6 bases). The CDR3 loop spans 15 amino acids. Germline V gene data show CDR1 as SGHTA and CDR2 as FQGTGA. V shed 5 bases and J shed 4 bases, with 17 bases lying between them. The CDR3 spells CASSDPGEFGETQYF. DNA of the CDR3: TGTGCCAGCAGCGACCCGGGGGAGTTTGGAGAGACCCAGTACTTC.

As regards this clone: This CDR3 is also generated by other DNA sequences in the sample. The genes are TRBV7-9 and TRBJ2-7; 13 bases are a match to TRBD2. The V segment lost 4 bases and the J segment 2 bases; nucleotides outside the gene matches: 2. The CDR3 consists of 15 residues. The germline CDR1 and CDR2 sequences are SEHNR and FQNEAQ (reference sequence). The CDR3 loop reads CASSSGLAGAYEQYF. The CDR3 DNA sequence: TGTGCCAGCAGCTCTGGACTAGCGGGGGCCTACGAGCAGTACTTC.

CDR3 protein: CASSGRTSASYEQYF. DNA of the CDR3: TGTGCCAGCAGCGGCCGCACTAGCGCCTCCTACGAGCAGTACTTC. V usage is TRBV21-1 and J usage is TRBJ2-7; the table names TRBD2, a call not compared with the DNA. TRBV21-1 is assigned pseudogene status. The CDR3 has 15 amino acids.

The gene calls are TRBV15 and TRBJ2-7, with 10 nucleotides matching TRBD1. CDR3 size: 18 residues. V lost 0 bases, J lost 7 bases, and 15 bases stayed unmatched. Germline loops: CDR1 LNHNV, CDR2 YYDKDF (reference sequence). CDR3 DNA sequence: TGTGCCACCAGCAGAGATCGGGTTGTGGGGACAGGGGAGTGGGAGCAGTACTTC. It translates to CATSRDRVVGTGEWEQYF.

The chain links TRBV5-4 to TRBJ1-1; D is possibly TRBD1 (5 bases). The CDR3 consists of 14 residues. The V gene's germline CDR1 is SGHNT and CDR2 YYREEE (reference sequence). The V gene lost 0 bases and the J gene lost 4 bases, with 10 bases spanning the gap. In nucleotides, the CDR3 is TGTGCCAGCAGCTTGGATAGGGGCGGCACTGAAGCTTTCTTT. Translation gives CASSLDRGGTEAFF.

The chain has TRBV5-1 and TRBJ2-1; no clear D. Trimming stripped 0 bases from V and 3 bases from J, with 4 bases between. Germline V gene sequence: CDR1 SGHRS, CDR2 YFSETQ. There are 13 residues in the CDR3. CDR3 sequence: CASSLEHYNEQFF. In nucleotides, the CDR3 is TGCGCCAGCAGCTTGGAACACTACAATGAGCAGTTCTTC.

This chain connects TRBV7-8 to TRBJ2-1; 14 bases agree with TRBD2. The germline V gene encodes CDR1 SGHVS and CDR2 FQNEAQ. V lost 5 bases, J lost 4 bases, and 13 bases stayed unmatched. The CDR3 length is 19 residues. Here the CDR3 reads CASSRTGTSGSREYNEQFF. CDR3 bases: TGTGCCAGCAGCCGGACCGGGACTAGCGGGAGTCGGGAGTACAATGAGCAGTTCTTC. Together with reference TRBV7-8 and TRBJ2-1, the CDR3 gives the full variable domain: GAGVSQSPRYKVAKRGQDVALRCDPISGHVSLFWYQQALGQGPEFLTYFQNEAQLDKSGLPSDRFFAERPEGSVSTLKIQRTQQEDSAVYLCASSRTGTSGSREYNEQFFGPGTRLTVL.

The rearrangement uses TRBV30 and TRBJ1-2; the match to TRBD1 covers 8 bases. CDR3 length: 13 residues. Germline loops: CDR1 GTSNPN, CDR2 SVGIG (reference sequence). V dropped 3 bases and J dropped 1; count of bases not matched to a gene: 1. The CDR3 sequence: CAWSTGGNYGYTF. CDR3 nucleotide sequence: TGTGCCTGGAGCACAGGGGGTAACTATGGCTACACCTTC. Using reference TRBV30 and TRBJ1-2 for the parts outside the CDR3, the full variable domain is SQTIHQWPATLVQPVGSPLSLECTVEGTSNPNLYWYRQAAGRGLQLLFYSVGIGQISSEVPQNLSASRPQDRQFILSSKKLLLSDSGFYLCAWSTGGNYGYTFGSGTRLTVV.